The 25 T cell receptor beta chains presented below share a single source sample, sequenced in a study of blood T cells in healthy people across ages. Using a J-beta primer mix together with a sample-barcoded 5' primer, a second PCR was run for roughly 7 to 12 cycles. TCRdb analysed the 5' RACE reads with MiXCR anew, one entry per CDR3 protein. The table records around 1,600,000 distinct CDR3 sequences, 40% to 45% of them present only once. The sample consisted of blood. The receptors stem from a woman between 18 and 30 years old in good health.

J is TRBJ2-2 and V is TRBV6-5, with 11 bases identical to TRBD2. With 6 bases clipped from V and 5 bases from J, the junction kept 8 bases outside the gene matches. The CDR3 runs 16 residues. CDR1 is MNHEY, CDR2 SVGAGI, per germline. The chain's CDR3 is CASSHLTSGGTGELFF. DNA of the CDR3: TGTGCCAGCAGCCACCTTACTAGCGGGGGTACCGGGGAGCTGTTTTTT.

V and J are TRBV3-1 and TRBJ2-7; tentative D call: TRBD2 (5 bases). The length of the CDR3 is 16 residues. Germline V gene lookup returns CDR1 LGHDT and CDR2 YNNKEL (reference sequence). Trimming shortened V by 0 bases and J by 2 bases, and 14 bases separated the two germline ends. The CDR3 protein is CASSQDPGVQAYEQYF. The CDR3, as DNA: TGTGCCAGCAGCCAAGACCCCGGGGTACAAGCCTACGAGCAGTACTTC.

The chain combines TRBV6-5 with TRBJ1-5; TRBD1 is a possible D gene (6 bases). Germline CDR1 and CDR2: MNHEY and SVGAGI. With 5 bases removed from V and 6 bases from J, the gap between germline ends came to 11 bases. CDR3 length: 13 amino acids. The CDR3 coding sequence is TGTGCCAGCAGTGCGGACAGTTTTCAGCCCCAGCATTTT. Translating it yields CASSADSFQPQHF.

V gene TRBV25-1 combines with J gene TRBJ2-7, with D possibly being TRBD2 (5 bases). V gave up 4 bases and J gave up 6 bases, with 19 bases separating them. Germline V gene sequence: CDR1 MGHDK, CDR2 SYGVNS. This CDR3 is built from 15 residues. In DNA, the CDR3 is TGTGCCAGCAGTGGGAGGTCAACCGGCATGGGCGAGCAGTACTTC. It encodes CASSGRSTGMGEQYF.

V gene TRBV5-1 combines with J gene TRBJ2-1; 9 bases match TRBD1. CDR3 length: 16 residues. Unmatched junction bases numbered 7, after V lost 0 bases and J lost 6 bases. Germline-derived CDR1 and CDR2 are SGHRS and YFSETQ. This chain's CDR3 is CASSLDPGQGTNEQFF. DNA of the CDR3: TGCGCCAGCAGCTTGGACCCGGGACAGGGTACCAATGAGCAGTTCTTC.

This chain links TRBV29-1 with TRBJ2-4; D call uncertain. This CDR3 contains 12 residues. V lost 6 bases and J 0 bases, leaving 6 bases between the germline ends. CDR1 SQVTM and CDR2 ANQGSEA come from the germline V gene. The CDR3 sequence: CSVSEAKNIQYF. The CDR3 DNA is TGCAGCGTCTCTGAAGCCAAAAACATTCAGTACTTC.

This clonotype was seen only a few times. The V gene is TRBV20-1, the J gene TRBJ1-5; D remains unclear. Trimming took off 6 bases at V and 2 bases at J, with 11 bases between the two ends. Germline V gene lookup returns CDR1 DFQATT and CDR2 SNEGSKA (reference sequence). The CDR3 sequence is 13 residues long. The CDR3, as DNA: TGCAGTGCCTTAAGAGACGGCAATCAGCCCCAGCATTTT. Residues: CSALRDGNQPQHF.

This clonotype turned up a few times. This sequence joins TRBV29-1 and TRBJ2-7; D call uncertain. This CDR3 has 15 residues. Germline V gives CDR1 SQVTM, CDR2 ANQGSEA. Trimming took off 4 bases at V and 0 bases at J, with 16 bases between the two ends. CDR3 coding DNA: TGCAGCGTTGGCCCGATCCAGGACCTCTCCTACGAGCAGTACTTC. It yields the protein CSVGPIQDLSYEQYF.

The table lists this clonotype with a few counts. The gene calls are TRBV7-2 and TRBJ1-1; TRBD1 is a possible D gene (6 bases). With 4 bases removed from V and 4 bases from J, the gap between germline ends came to 16 bases. Germline CDR1 reads SGHTA; CDR2 reads FQGNSA. The CDR3 covers 15 residues. The CDR3 DNA sequence: TGTGCCAGCAGCTCAGGGACACCCAGGAGCACTGAAGCTTTCTTT. It translates to CASSSGTPRSTEAFF.

This clonotype appeared a few times. This chain links TRBV29-1 with TRBJ2-3, with D possibly matching TRBD1 (5 bases). The V end lost 5 bases, the J end lost 2 bases, and 11 bases lay between the germline ends. Germline V CDR1 and CDR2: SQVTM, ANQGSEA. CDR3 length equals 13 residues. CDR3 amino acids: CSVKGSSTDTQYF. The CDR3 DNA reads as TGCAGCGTTAAGGGGTCCTCCACAGATACGCAGTATTTT.

This sequence joins TRBV28 and TRBJ2-1; 11 bases are shared with TRBD2. The germline gives CDR1 MDHEN, CDR2 SYDVKM. Trimming took 3 bases from V and 7 from J; bases not matched to a gene: 5. The CDR3 extends over 15 amino acids. The CDR3 is CASSFDPSGRNEQFF. CDR3 bases: TGTGCCAGCAGTTTCGACCCTAGCGGGAGGAATGAGCAGTTCTTC. The complete variable domain, with remaining parts taken from reference TRBV28 and TRBJ2-1, reads DVKVTQSSRYLVKRTGEKVFLECVQDMDHENMFWYRQDPGLGLRLIYFSYDVKMKEKGDIPEGYSVSREKKERFSLILESASTNQTSMYLCASSFDPSGRNEQFFGPGTRLTVL.

This CDR3 reads CSARDRVYLDTQYF. In DNA form, the CDR3 reads TGCAGTGCTAGAGATCGGGTTTATTTGGATACGCAGTATTTT. This chain joins TRBV20-1 and TRBJ2-3; no clear D gene. The CDR3 covers 14 residues. V dropped 0 bases and J dropped 6 bases, with 13 bases sitting between them. Germline V gives CDR1 DFQATT, CDR2 SNEGSKA (reference sequence).

This clonotype was observed a few times. This sequence joins TRBV27 and TRBJ1-6; 8 bases agree with TRBD1. V dropped 6 bases and J dropped 1; count of bases not matched to a gene: 2. Looked up from germline, CDR1 is MNHEY and CDR2 is SMNVEV (reference sequence). The CDR3 extends over 15 amino acids. DNA of the CDR3: TGTGCCAGCAGCAACAGGGGGTCCTATAATTCACCCCTCCACTTT. Amino acids: CASSNRGSYNSPLHF.

On this clonotype: This may be a read error: a much more frequent sequence differs by one nucleotide. This sequence joins TRBV29-1 and TRBJ2-5, with 7 bases identical to TRBD2. The J segment lost 5 bases and the V segment lost 6 bases, leaving 9 bases of the junction unmatched. The CDR3 loop spans 13 amino acids. Germline values: CDR1 SQVTM, CDR2 ANQGSEA. CDR3 protein: CSVQEAGVETQYF. The CDR3 DNA reads TGCAGCGTCCAAGAGGCGGGGGTGGAGACCCAGTACTTC.

V and J are TRBV5-5 and TRBJ1-6; D is possibly TRBD1 (6 bases). There are 13 residues in the CDR3. The V gene's germline CDR1 is SGHKS and CDR2 YYEKEE (reference sequence). Trimming shortened V by 4 bases and J by 8 bases, and 10 bases separated the two germline ends. The CDR3 nucleotides read TGTGCCAGCAGCAGAAGACAGGATTCACCCCTCCACTTT. Amino acid sequence: CASSRRQDSPLHF.

The genes are TRBV6-2 or TRBV6-3 and TRBJ1-1; 8 bases are a match to TRBD1. V trimming: 0 bases; J trimming: 0 bases; junction bases outside the gene matches: 12. This CDR3 is 19 amino acids long. Germline values: CDR1 MNHEY, CDR2 SVGEGT. The CDR3 DNA reads TGTGCCAGCAGTTACTCGACCCTTGGACAGGGTGACCTGAACACTGAAGCTTTCTTT. Translated: CASSYSTLGQGDLNTEAFF.

The V and J genes are TRBV2 and TRBJ2-3; perhaps D is TRBD1 or TRBD2 (5 bases each). CDR1 SNHLY and CDR2 FYNNEI come from the germline V gene. Trimming removed 7 bases from V and 1 base from J, with 21 bases in between. The CDR3 consists of 17 residues. CDR3 loop: CASTPGPGRSGTDTQYF. Here the CDR3 DNA reads TGTGCCAGCACGCCGGGACCAGGGAGATCGGGCACAGATACGCAGTATTTT.

As for this clonotype: At one end the junction does not follow the germline gene, possibly because of a read error. This sequence joins TRBV20-1 and TRBJ1-5, with TRBD1 as a possible D gene (6 bases). In germline, CDR1 is DFQATT, CDR2 SNEGSKA (reference sequence). This CDR3 has 14 amino acids. The chain's CDR3 is CSAGDIRGGQPQHF. The CDR3 DNA reads as TGCAGTGCTGGAGATATCAGGGGAGGTCAGCCCCAGCATTTT.

This clonotype was seen a few times. V gene TRBV20-1 combines with J gene TRBJ2-1, with D hard to call. The CDR3 consists of 12 residues. Germline CDR1 reads DFQATT; CDR2 reads SNEGSKA (reference sequence). Deletions cut 3 bases from V and 5 bases from J, with 8 bases between. CDR3 protein: CSASLQDNEQFF. CDR3 DNA: TGCAGTGCTAGCTTACAAGACAATGAGCAGTTCTTC.

As concerns this clonotype: Germline and junction disagree at one end, which may indicate a read error. V usage is TRBV5-1 and J usage is TRBJ2-1, with 8 bases lining up with TRBD2. The CDR3 contains 14 residues. CDR1 and CDR2 from the germline V gene are SGHRS and YFSETQ. CDR3 sequence (DNA): TGCGCCAGCAGCCCTGGACTAGCATACAATGGGCAGTTCTTC. Translating gives CASSPGLAYNGQFF.

The chain couples TRBV27 to TRBJ2-5, with 10 positions matching TRBD1. Trimming at V came to 7 bases and at J to 11 bases, leaving 16 bases not matched to a gene. Germline loops: CDR1 MNHEY, CDR2 SMNVEV (reference sequence). The CDR3 is made up of 15 amino acids. This chain's CDR3 is CASTSGGTGVIEQYF. The DNA for the CDR3 is TGTGCCAGCACCTCCGGAGGGACAGGGGTAATAGAGCAGTACTTC.

This clonotype occurred a few times. The CDR3 sequence: CASSSRGIMSEAFF. CDR3 nucleotide sequence: TGTGCCAGCAGCTCCAGGGGGATAATGTCTGAAGCTTTCTTT. V gene TRBV6-5 combines with J gene TRBJ1-1; 7 bases agree with TRBD1. There are 14 residues in the CDR3. The V gene end was trimmed by 6 bases and the J gene end by 6 bases; junction bases not matched to a gene: 10. Germline CDR1 reads MNHEY; CDR2 reads SVGAGI.

This clonotype has only a few counts. The chain recombines TRBV18 with TRBJ1-5; 8 nucleotides agree with TRBD1. V shed 5 bases, J shed 0 bases, and the junction held 3 bases outside the gene matches. This CDR3 is built from 15 residues. Germline CDR1 and CDR2: KGHSH and LQKENI. CDR3 DNA sequence: TGTGCCAGCTCAAAGGACAGGGATAGCAATCAGCCCCAGCATTTT. Its protein is CASSKDRDSNQPQHF.

The chain has TRBV27 and TRBJ1-1; D perhaps matches TRBD1 (5 bases). The germline V and J ends were trimmed by 5 bases and 4 bases, with 14 bases remaining between them. Germline V gene lookup returns CDR1 MNHEY and CDR2 SMNVEV (reference sequence). This CDR3 is built from 14 residues. For the CDR3, the DNA is TGTGCCAGCAGTCCCGAGACAGAGCGCACTGAAGCTTTCTTT. Amino acid sequence: CASSPETERTEAFF.

This clonotype was detected only once. The chain employs TRBV3-1 and TRBJ2-7; D call uncertain. Trimming took off 0 bases at V and 6 bases at J, with 6 bases between the two ends. CDR3 length: 12 residues. Germline V gene data show CDR1 as LGHDT and CDR2 as YNNKEL (reference sequence). CDR3 amino acids: CASSQDTAEQYF. In DNA form, the CDR3 reads TGTGCCAGCAGCCAAGATACGGCCGAGCAGTACTTC.